The present entry profiles one T cell receptor beta chain with its context. This sample is drawn from a study of memory CD4+ T cells and cytomegalovirus serostatus. Study-level information: Healthy Belgian adult donors included nine or ten CMV-positive and some 24 CMV-negative people.

Trimming took 0 bases from V and 4 from J, leaving 19 bases between them. This CDR3 comprises 17 residues. From germline, CDR1 is LGHNA and CDR2 YSLEER. Single viable CD3+CD4+CD8-CD45RO+ cells were sorted as the memory CD4+ T cells. Profiled with immunoSEQ multiplex PCR; TCRdb holds only in-frame clones, not every one. The sample has about 61,000 clones; less than 85% are singletons. The TCR originated in an adult in good health and CMV-seronegative. Some clones in this sample may be carry-over from other donors' samples. The V and J genes are TRBV4-3 and TRBJ2-7; D may be TRBD1 (5 bases). Material for sequencing was memory CD4+ T cells from blood. CDR3 coding DNA: TGCGCCAGCAGCCAAGATTATACGGGCCAGGGATTGTACGAGCAGTACTTC. Translated: CASSQDYTGQGLYEQYF.